This T cell receptor beta chain was captured by sequencing in a study of cytomegalovirus exposure and HLA in healthy donors. The overall study: As an earlier analysis found, roughly 180 million T cells yielded 90 million to 140 million unique TCR beta sequences.

Both 60 Vbeta primers and 13 Jbeta primers went into the PCR. TCRdb's copy holds only in-frame clones and misses some; the assay was immunoSEQ multiplex PCR. This sample has 36,000 or so clones, with roughly 82% found just once. Healthy bone marrow donors made up the donors. V lost 5 bases to trimming and J lost 9 bases, with 20 bases between them. Germline CDR1 is SEHNR and CDR2 is FQNEAQ (reference sequence). The CDR3 contains 15 residues. This chain joins TRBV7-9 and TRBJ2-1; TRBD2 is a possible D gene (6 bases). The clonotype comes from a young woman in good health and CMV-seronegative. The sequencing input was PBMCs. The CDR3 coding sequence is TGTGCCAGCAGCCCTGGGACTCTAGGGTGGGGTGAGCAGTTCTTC. Its translation is CASSPGTLGWGEQFF.